One and the same sample provided the 8 T cell receptor beta chains below, sequenced in a study of blood T cell repertoires in COVID-19. Assay: immunoSEQ multiplex PCR; the TCRdb copy retains only in-frame clones and omits some. The table lists 200,000 to 300,000 clones, 81% of them singletons. The specimen sequenced was peripheral blood. Receptors were obtained from a woman older than 75 with COVID-19, enrolled during active disease.

In regard to this clone: One junction end does not reproduce the germline sequence, and a read error may be involved. The chain recombines TRBV5-1 with TRBJ2-7; D is possibly TRBD1 or TRBD2 (7 bases each). CDR1 SGHRS and CDR2 YFSETQ come from the germline V gene. There are 14 residues in the CDR3. Here the CDR3 reads CASRLGGGGYEQYF. Written as DNA, the CDR3 is TGCGCCAGCAGGTTGGGAGGGGGCGGTTACGAGCAGTACTTC.

Note on this clone: Other nucleotide sequences from this sample produce the same CDR3. The chain couples TRBV5-1 to TRBJ1-2, with D possibly TRBD1 on 6 matching bases. V lost 4 bases and J lost 2, with 9 bases in between. CDR1 and CDR2 from the germline V gene are SGHRS and YFSETQ. The length of the CDR3 is 13 residues. In DNA form, the CDR3 reads TGCGCCAGCAGCCTTGGACAGAACTATGGCTACACCTTC. Protein: CASSLGQNYGYTF.

This chain uses TRBV5-1 with TRBJ2-3, with 13 positions matching TRBD2. CDR1 is SGHRS, CDR2 YFSETQ, per germline. The CDR3 sequence is 15 residues long. V lost 4 bases and J lost 4; bases outside the gene matches: 3. The CDR3 region has the DNA TGCGCCAGCAGCCTGACTAGCGGGGGGCCAGATACGCAGTATTTT. This sequence encodes CASSLTSGGPDTQYF. The whole variable domain, remainder taken from reference TRBV5-1 and TRBJ2-3, is KAGVTQTPRYLIKTRGQQVTLSCSPISGHRSVSWYQQTPGQGLQFLFEYFSETQRNKGNFPGRFSGRQFSNSRSEMNVSTLELGDSALYLCASSLTSGGPDTQYFGPGTRLTVL.

The chain links TRBV5-4 to TRBJ1-2; D perhaps matches TRBD1 (6 bases). Germline V CDR1 and CDR2: SGHNT, YYREEE (reference sequence). Between the trimmed V and J ends, which lost 2 bases and 5 bases, there was a span of 7 bases. The CDR3 totals 12 residues. Here the CDR3 DNA reads TGTGCCAGCAGCTTACAGGGTTATGGCTACACCTTC. It encodes CASSLQGYGYTF.

The chain is built from TRBV7-3 and TRBJ1-1; a possible D gene is TRBD1 (6 bases). CDR3 length equals 15 residues. Germline-derived CDR1 and CDR2 are SGHTA and FQGTGA. Trimming removed 3 bases at V and 4 bases at J, with 15 bases between. CDR3 in amino acids: CASSLLQGKFTEAFF. The CDR3 DNA follows: TGTGCCAGCAGCTTGTTACAGGGAAAATTCACTGAAGCTTTCTTT.

This clone was found a few times. This chain joins TRBV13 and TRBJ1-6; 9 nucleotides align to TRBD1. J gave up 10 bases and V 5 bases, and 6 bases lay outside the gene matches. Germline loops: CDR1 PRHDT, CDR2 FYEKMQ (reference sequence). The CDR3 runs 14 residues. The CDR3: CASSRSGQGSPLHF. The CDR3 DNA reads as TGTGCCAGCAGCCGTTCGGGACAGGGCTCACCCCTCCACTTT.

V gene TRBV3-1 (or the pseudogene TRBV3-2) combines with J gene TRBJ1-5; 7 bases line up with TRBD1. This CDR3 has 12 residues. V lost 4 bases, J lost 6 bases, and 0 bases stayed unmatched. Looked up from germline, CDR1 is LGHDT and CDR2 is YNNKEL (reference sequence). CDR3 loop: CASSRQGQPQHF. The CDR3 nucleotides are TGTGCCAGCAGCCGACAGGGTCAGCCCCAGCATTTT.

DNA of the CDR3: TGTGCCAGCAGCTTAGGCACAACCTATAATTCACCCCTCCACTTT. Amino acid sequence: CASSLGTTYNSPLHF. This chain links TRBV7-3 with TRBJ1-6; no clear D. V was trimmed by 2 bases and J by 2 bases, leaving 7 bases between them. The germline gives CDR1 SGHTA, CDR2 FQGTGA. The CDR3 is 15 residues long.